The clone carrying this T cell receptor beta chain was recorded at least ten times. The source of the sample is a study of metastatic and nonmetastatic thyroid tumors. Looking at the study overall: For malignant and benign thyroid patients, tumor or nodule tissue and blood were the sources whose repertoires were compared.

Germline V gene sequence: CDR1 DFQATT, CDR2 SNEGSKA (reference sequence). V was pared by 2 bases and J by 8 bases, with 4 bases of the junction left unmatched. The CDR3 length is 13 residues. In the original analysis: The study's classifier, a distant-metastasis tool for papillary thyroid cancer, was built using CDR3 differences across clinicopathological groups. TCRdb re-called clones from the PCR reads using MiXCR. TCRdb's processing, not the authors', yielded these V and J calls. The sample includes approximately 41,000 clones, more than 20% seen only once; the top ten take about 14%. Thyroid surgery took place with no prior treatment in any patient.

The sequenced material came from tumor tissue. The source is a female donor with papillary thyroid cancer or a benign thyroid nodule (not recorded which). Some clones in this sample may be carry-over from other donors' samples. V and J are TRBV20-1 and TRBJ1-4; 8 bases map to TRBD1. The CDR3 DNA follows: TGCAGTGCTAGACAGGGGGCGCGGGAAAAACTGTTTTTT. This gives the protein CSARQGAREKLFF.